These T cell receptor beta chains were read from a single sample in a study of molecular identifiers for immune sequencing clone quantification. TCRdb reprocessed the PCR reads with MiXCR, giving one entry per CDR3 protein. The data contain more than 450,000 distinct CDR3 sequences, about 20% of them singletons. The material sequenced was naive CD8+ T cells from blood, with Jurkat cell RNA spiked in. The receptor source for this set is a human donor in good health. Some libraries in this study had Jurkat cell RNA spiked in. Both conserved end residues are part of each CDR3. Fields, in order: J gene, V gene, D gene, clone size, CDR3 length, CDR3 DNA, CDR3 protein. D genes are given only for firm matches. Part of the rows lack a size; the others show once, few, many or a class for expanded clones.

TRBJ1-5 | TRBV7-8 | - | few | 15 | TGTGCCAGCAGCCTTACGGACGGGGGACGTCAGCCCCAGCATTTT | CASSLTDGGRQPQHF
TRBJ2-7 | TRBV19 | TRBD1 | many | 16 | TGTGCCAGTCAACCCAGCCCGGGACAGGGTGTCCACGAGCAGTACTTC | CASQPSPGQGVHEQYF
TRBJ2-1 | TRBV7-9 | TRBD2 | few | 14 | TGTGCCAGCAGCTTAGTAGCGGGAGAACCTGAGCAGTTCTTC | CASSLVAGEPEQFF
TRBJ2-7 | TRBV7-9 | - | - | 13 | TGTGCCAGCAGTTATCTGGGGTCGGACGAGCAGTACTTC | CASSYLGSDEQYF
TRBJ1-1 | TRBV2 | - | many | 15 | TGTGCCAGCAGGCTCCCGCAGGGGCTAAACACTGAAGCTTTCTTT | CASRLPQGLNTEAFF
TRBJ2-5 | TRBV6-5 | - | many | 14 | TGTGCCAGCAGTTATAGTGGGATTCAAGAGACCCAGTACTTC | CASSYSGIQETQYF
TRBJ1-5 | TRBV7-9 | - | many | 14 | TGTGCCAGCAGTGAGGGGTTTAGCAATCAGCCCCAGCATTTT | CASSEGFSNQPQHF
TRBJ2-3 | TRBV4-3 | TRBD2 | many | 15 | TGCGCCAGCAGCCATAGCGGGGATAGCACAGATACGCAGTATTTT | CASSHSGDSTDTQYF
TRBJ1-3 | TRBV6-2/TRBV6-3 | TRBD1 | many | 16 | TGTGCCAGCAGTCACGGACAGGGATCGTCTGGAAACACCATATATTTT | CASSHGQGSSGNTIYF
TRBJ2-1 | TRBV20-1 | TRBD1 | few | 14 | TGCAGTGCAGATGACAGGGCAGAGGGCAATGAGCAGTTCTTC | CSADDRAEGNEQFF
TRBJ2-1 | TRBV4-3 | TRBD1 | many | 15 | TGCGCCAGCAGCCACCAGACAGGGGCGGGGAATGAGCAGTTCTTC | CASSHQTGAGNEQFF
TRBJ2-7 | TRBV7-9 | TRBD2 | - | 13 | TGTGCCAGCAGTTGGCGGGAGATCAACGAGCAGTACTTC | CASSWREINEQYF
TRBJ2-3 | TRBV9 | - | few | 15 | TGTGCCAGCAGCGTAGCACAGGGATTCACAGATACGCAGTATTTT | CASSVAQGFTDTQYF
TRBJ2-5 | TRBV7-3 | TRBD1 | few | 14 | TGTGCCAGCAGCCCACATCGCAGGGGGGAGACCCAGTACTTC | CASSPHRRGETQYF
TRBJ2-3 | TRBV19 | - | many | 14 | TGTGCCAGTAGTATACTAGCGTCCGCAGATACGCAGTATTTT | CASSILASADTQYF
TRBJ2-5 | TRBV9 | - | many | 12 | TGTGCCAGCAGCGCCTACCAAGAGACCCAGTACTTC | CASSAYQETQYF
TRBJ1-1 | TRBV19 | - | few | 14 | TGTGCCAGTAGTAACCCCCCAGGTTACACTGAAGCTTTCTTT | CASSNPPGYTEAFF
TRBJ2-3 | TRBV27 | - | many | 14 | TGTGCCAGCAGTTTACGGAAGAGCACAGATACGCAGTATTTT | CASSLRKSTDTQYF
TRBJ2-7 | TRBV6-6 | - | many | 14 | TGTGCCACGAGTGAGGGACTGGCGTCCTACGAGCAGTACTTC | CATSEGLASYEQYF
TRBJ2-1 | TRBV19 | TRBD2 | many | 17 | TGTGCCAGTAGTATTTCCTCAGCGGGAACCTCCTACAATGAGCAGTTCTTC | CASSISSAGTSYNEQFF
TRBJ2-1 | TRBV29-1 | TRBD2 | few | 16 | TGCAGCGTTGATGACGACTCTCGAGCGGGAGGGATTGAGCAGTTCTTC | CSVDDDSRAGGIEQFF
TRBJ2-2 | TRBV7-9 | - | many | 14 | TGTGCCAGCAGGGCCAGCACGGACACCGGGGAGCTGTTTTTT | CASRASTDTGELFF
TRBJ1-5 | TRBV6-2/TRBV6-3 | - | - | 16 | TGTGCCAGCATCGACGAGGACGGGGATAGCAATCAGCCCCAGCATTTT | CASIDEDGDSNQPQHF
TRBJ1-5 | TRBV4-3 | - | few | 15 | TGCGCCAGCAGCCAAGATCTGAGGTACACTCAGCCCCAGCATTTT | CASSQDLRYTQPQHF
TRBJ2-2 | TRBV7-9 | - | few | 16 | TGTGCCAGCAGCTTAGGATCCCCCCTGGTTACCGGGGAGCTGTTTTTT | CASSLGSPLVTGELFF
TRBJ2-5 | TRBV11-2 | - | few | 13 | TGTGCCAGCAGCTTTTATCAGCGGGAGACCCAGTACTTC | CASSFYQRETQYF
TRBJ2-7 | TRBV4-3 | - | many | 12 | TGCGCCAGCAGCCAGTTGAGGTACGAGCAGTACTTC | CASSQLRYEQYF
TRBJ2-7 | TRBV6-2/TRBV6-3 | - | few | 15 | TGTGCCAGCAGTTACGGGGACTTCAGGGCCTACGAGCAGTACTTC | CASSYGDFRAYEQYF
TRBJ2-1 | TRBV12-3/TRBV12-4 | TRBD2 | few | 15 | TGTGCCAGCAGAAGCGGGGGGCTTGTCTCTGATGAGCAGTTCTTC | CASRSGGLVSDEQFF
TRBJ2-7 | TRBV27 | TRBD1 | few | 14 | TGTGCCAGCAGTTTATCCCGGGACAGCTACGAGCAGTACTTC | CASSLSRDSYEQYF
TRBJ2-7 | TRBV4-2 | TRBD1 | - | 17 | TGTGCCAGCAGCTTAATCCGGGACAGTGAACTCTCCTACGAGCAGTACTTC | CASSLIRDSELSYEQYF
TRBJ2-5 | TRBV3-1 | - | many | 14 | TGTGCCAGCAGCCTAGAGGACAGCATAGAGACCCAGTACTTC | CASSLEDSIETQYF
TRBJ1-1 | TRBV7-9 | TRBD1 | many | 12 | TGTGCCAGCAGCCTCGGACAGGGTGAAGCTTTCTTT | CASSLGQGEAFF
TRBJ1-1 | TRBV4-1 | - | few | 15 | TGCGCCAGCAGCCAAGTTTACCTTGGTGTCACTGAAGCTTTCTTT | CASSQVYLGVTEAFF
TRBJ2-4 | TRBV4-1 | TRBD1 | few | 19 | TGCGCCAGCAGCCACCGGGACAGGGGGCTTATCAGCTCTCCAGACATTCAGTACTTC | CASSHRDRGLISSPDIQYF
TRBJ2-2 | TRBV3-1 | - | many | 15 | TGTGCCAGCAGCCAAGATGTAGGGGTCACCGGGGAGCTGTTTTTT | CASSQDVGVTGELFF
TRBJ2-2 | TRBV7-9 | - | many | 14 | TGTGCCAGCAGCCAGACTAGTGACACCGGGGAGCTGTTTTTT | CASSQTSDTGELFF
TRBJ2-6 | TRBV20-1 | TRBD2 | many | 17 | TGCAGTGCTTCCAAACTAGCGGGGAACTCTGGGGCCAACGTCCTGACTTTC | CSASKLAGNSGANVLTF
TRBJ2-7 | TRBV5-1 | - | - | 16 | TGCGCCAGCAGCTTCGGACAGCCTCAGAACGAACACGAGCAGTACTTC | CASSFGQPQNEHEQYF
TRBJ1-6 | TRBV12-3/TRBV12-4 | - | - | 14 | TGTGCCAGCAGTCTAGGGGCGGGGAATTCACCCCTCCACTTT | CASSLGAGNSPLHF
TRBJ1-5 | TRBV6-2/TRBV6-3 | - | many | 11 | TGTGCCAGCAGGAACAATCAGCCCCAGCATTTT | CASRNNQPQHF
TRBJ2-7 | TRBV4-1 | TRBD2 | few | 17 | TGCGCCAGCAGCCAAGTCACCGGTAGCGGGGGGGCGGGGGAGCAGTACTTC | CASSQVTGSGGAGEQYF
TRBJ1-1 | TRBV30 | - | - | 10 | TGTGCCTGGAGCCTCACTGAAGCTTTCTTT | CAWSLTEAFF
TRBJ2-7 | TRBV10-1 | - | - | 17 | TGCGCCAGCCACAAGGATACAGACTACCGGAATGTGTACGAGCAGTACTTC | CASHKDTDYRNVYEQYF
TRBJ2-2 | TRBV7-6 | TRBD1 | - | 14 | TGTGCCAGCAGCTTAGGACAGGGTCCCGGGGAGCTGTTTTTT | CASSLGQGPGELFF
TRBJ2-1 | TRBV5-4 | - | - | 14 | TGTGCCAGCAGCTTGGATATGGGGACCAGTGAGCAGTTCTTC | CASSLDMGTSEQFF
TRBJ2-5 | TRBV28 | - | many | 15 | TGTGCCAGCAGTTTTTACAGGGAGGATGGTCAGACCCAGTACTTC | CASSFYREDGQTQYF